This is a list of T cell receptor beta chains from one sample in a study of human T cells and chemical hapten exposure. Each CDR3 protein is one row after TCRdb ran MiXCR on the RACE reads. Here the sample spans more than 300,000 distinct CDR3 sequences, approximately 5% being singletons. This sample comprised whole blood, obtained in connection with sensitization to the hapten diphenylcyclopropenone (DPC). The receptor source for this set is a woman under 30 with alopecia areata. Some clones in this sample may be carry-over from other donors' samples. CDR3s leave out the opening cysteine and the closing phenylalanine or tryptophan.

TRBV12-3/TRBV12-4,ASSFTSGQNEETQY
TRBV12-3/TRBV12-4,ASSPGESSDTQY
TRBV12-3/TRBV12-4,ASSAQGSSTDTQY
TRBV18,ASSSDTYSGNTIY
TRBV10-3,AIRDILDSSTDTQY
TRBV7-8,ASSLARYVSGNTIY
TRBV10-3,AISPNRDKDEQF
TRBV7-3,ASSPEGRNTEAF
TRBV7-2,ASSLRRILRLADEGDTQY
TRBV3-1,ASSPEDSLPDTQY
TRBV3-1,ASSQGTVLNQPQH
TRBV24-1,ATSDLTPGRGVNEQF
TRBV20-1,SARAPGTLH
TRBV7-4,ASSYDPYKATKNIQY
TRBV7-2,ASSPGRGPGEKLF
TRBV28,ASSLTGTSQETQY
TRBV27,ASSPQGVAEAF
TRBV12-3/TRBV12-4,ASSFPGTGIDTQY
TRBV25-1,ASYPGGASTDTQY
TRBV3-1,ASSRQGIGEQF
TRBV4-1,ASSQVFPRAGNYGYT
TRBV6-4,ASSPDRGLGYGYT
TRBV7-2,ASRLLRETQY
TRBV6-2/TRBV6-3,ANPDRGRNGNTIY
TRBV7-2,ASGRGHLSNQPQH
TRBV3-1,ASSLHSRGAGTDTQY
TRBV29-1,SVAGQVGAF
TRBV7-9,ASSSFSGGPHYEQY
TRBV18,ASSPSAAQPQH